Listed below are T cell receptor beta chains from one sample, sequenced in a study of Graves' ophthalmopathy and Graves' hyperthyroidism. TCRdb reprocessed the multiplex PCR reads with MiXCR, giving one entry per CDR3 protein. Of roughly 610,000 distinct CDR3 sequences in the sample, 22% were seen once. The sequenced sample consisted of peripheral blood. Every receptor here comes from a woman younger than 30 with stable Graves' hyperthyroidism. Some clones in this sample may be carry-over from other donors' samples. CDR3s include the opening cysteine and the closing phenylalanine or tryptophan.

V gene	J gene	CDR3 protein
TRBV6-5	TRBJ1-1	CASSSHTGGNTEAFF
TRBV20-1	TRBJ1-1	CSAEGEGNTEAFF
TRBV6-5	TRBJ1-2	CASSYEAQNYGYTF
TRBV12-3/TRBV12-4	TRBJ1-2	CASSPNRAGTGSRYGYTF
TRBV2	TRBJ2-7	CASLRDRGFYEQYF
TRBV20-1	TRBJ2-5	CSARLTSTKPQYF
TRBV25-1	TRBJ1-1	CASSVGQGRTEAFF
TRBV13	TRBJ1-1	CASSYEGLQNTEAFF
TRBV12-3/TRBV12-4	TRBJ2-2	CASSPPLLYRSTGELFF
TRBV24-1	TRBJ1-2	CATSGTAINYGYTF
TRBV10-3	TRBJ1-1	CAISESAAVTEAFF
TRBV7-9	TRBJ1-2	CASSPIGQTIYGYTF
TRBV10-3	TRBJ2-7	CAISEQSDYEQYF
TRBV12-3/TRBV12-4	TRBJ1-1	CASSFREGFTEAFF
TRBV4-1	TRBJ2-7	CASSQRLADVYEQYF
TRBV6-1	TRBJ1-1	CASRPWGDTEAFF
TRBV12-3/TRBV12-4	TRBJ1-2	CASSLGGPTFYGYTF
TRBV30	TRBJ1-5	CAWSPGGIQPQHF
TRBV12-3/TRBV12-4	TRBJ1-2	CASDATGNYGYTF
TRBV11-2	TRBJ2-7	CASSSRGNEQYF
TRBV20-1	TRBJ2-6	CSARTGSTGANVLTF
TRBV20-1	TRBJ2-5	CSASVRVGQETQYF
TRBV9	TRBJ1-2	CASSGTGTGRKNHYGYTF